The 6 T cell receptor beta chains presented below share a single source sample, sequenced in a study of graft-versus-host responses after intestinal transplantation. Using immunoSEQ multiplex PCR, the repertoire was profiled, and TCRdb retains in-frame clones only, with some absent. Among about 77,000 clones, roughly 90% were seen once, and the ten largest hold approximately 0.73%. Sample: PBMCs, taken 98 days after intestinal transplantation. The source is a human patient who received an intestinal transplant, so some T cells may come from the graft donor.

CDR3 residues: CASSVVTGETQYF. In DNA, the CDR3 is TGTGCCAGCAGCGTAGTAACAGGGGAGACCCAGTACTTC. J is TRBJ2-5 and V is TRBV9, with a tentative D call TRBD1 (6 bases). Trimming shortened V by 0 bases and J by 5 bases, and 8 bases separated the two germline ends. Germline loops: CDR1 SGDLS, CDR2 YYNGEE. The CDR3 loop spans 13 amino acids.

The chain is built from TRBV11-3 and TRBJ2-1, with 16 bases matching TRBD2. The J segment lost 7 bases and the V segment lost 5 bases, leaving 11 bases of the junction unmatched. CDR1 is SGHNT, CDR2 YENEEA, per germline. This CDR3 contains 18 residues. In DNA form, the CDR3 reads TGTGCCAGCAGCAAAGGGACTAGCGGGGGGGCCTTTGGGAATGAGCAGTTCTTC. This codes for CASSKGTSGGAFGNEQFF.

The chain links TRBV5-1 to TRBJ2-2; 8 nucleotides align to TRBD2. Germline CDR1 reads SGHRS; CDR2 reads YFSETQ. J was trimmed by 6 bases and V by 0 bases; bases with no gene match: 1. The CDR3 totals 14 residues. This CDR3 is CASSLAGGAGELFF. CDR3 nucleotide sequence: TGCGCCAGCAGCTTGGCCGGGGGGGCCGGGGAGCTGTTTTTT.

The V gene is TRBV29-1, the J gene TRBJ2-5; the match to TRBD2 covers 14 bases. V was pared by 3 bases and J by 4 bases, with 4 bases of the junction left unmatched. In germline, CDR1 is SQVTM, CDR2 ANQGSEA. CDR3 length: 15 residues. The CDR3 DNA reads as TGCAGCGTTGAGGCCGGACTAGCGGGGGGAGAGACCCAGTACTTC. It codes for CSVEAGLAGGETQYF.

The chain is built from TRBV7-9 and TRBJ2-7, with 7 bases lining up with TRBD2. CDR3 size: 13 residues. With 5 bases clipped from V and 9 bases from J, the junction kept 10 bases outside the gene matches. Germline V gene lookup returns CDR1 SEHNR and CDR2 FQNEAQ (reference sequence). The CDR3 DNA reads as TGTGCCAGCAGCCAAACAATGGGAGGGAGGCAGTACTTC. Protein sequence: CASSQTMGGRQYF.

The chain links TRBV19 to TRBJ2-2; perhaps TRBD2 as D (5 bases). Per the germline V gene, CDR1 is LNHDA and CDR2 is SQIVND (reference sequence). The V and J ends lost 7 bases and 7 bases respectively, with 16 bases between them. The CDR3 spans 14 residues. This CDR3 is CASNKDFRVGELFF. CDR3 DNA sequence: TGTGCCAGTAATAAGGACTTTCGAGTCGGGGAGCTGTTTTTT.